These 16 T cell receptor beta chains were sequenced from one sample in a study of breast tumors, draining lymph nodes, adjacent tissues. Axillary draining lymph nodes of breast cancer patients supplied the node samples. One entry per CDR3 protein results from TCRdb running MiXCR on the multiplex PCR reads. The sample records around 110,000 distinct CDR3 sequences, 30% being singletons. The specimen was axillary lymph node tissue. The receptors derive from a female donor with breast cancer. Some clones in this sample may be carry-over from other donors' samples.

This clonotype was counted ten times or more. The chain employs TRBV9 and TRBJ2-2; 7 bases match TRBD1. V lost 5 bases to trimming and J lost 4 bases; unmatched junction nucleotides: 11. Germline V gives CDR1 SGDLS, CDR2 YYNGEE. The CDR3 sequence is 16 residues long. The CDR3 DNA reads TGTGCCAGCAGTGAGCGACAGGGTTCGGGCACCGGGGAGCTGTTTTTT. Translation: CASSERQGSGTGELFF. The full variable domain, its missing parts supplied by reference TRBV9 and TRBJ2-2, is DSGVTQTPKHLITATGQRVTLRCSPRSGDLSVYWYQQSLDQGLQFLIQYYNGEERAKGNILERFSAQQFPDLHSELNLSSLELGDSALYFCASSERQGSGTGELFFGEGSRLTVL.

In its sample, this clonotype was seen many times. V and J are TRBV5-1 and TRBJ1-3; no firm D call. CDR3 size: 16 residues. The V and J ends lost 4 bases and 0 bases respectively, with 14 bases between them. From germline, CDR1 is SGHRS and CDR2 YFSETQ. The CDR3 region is CASSRQSGSSGNTIYF. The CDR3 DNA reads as TGCGCCAGCAGCCGCCAATCCGGCAGCTCTGGAAACACCATATATTTT. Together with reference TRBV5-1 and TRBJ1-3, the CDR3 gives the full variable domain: KAGVTQTPRYLIKTRGQQVTLSCSPISGHRSVSWYQQTPGQGLQFLFEYFSETQRNKGNFPGRFSGRQFSNSRSEMNVSTLELGDSALYLCASSRQSGSSGNTIYFGEGSWLTVV.

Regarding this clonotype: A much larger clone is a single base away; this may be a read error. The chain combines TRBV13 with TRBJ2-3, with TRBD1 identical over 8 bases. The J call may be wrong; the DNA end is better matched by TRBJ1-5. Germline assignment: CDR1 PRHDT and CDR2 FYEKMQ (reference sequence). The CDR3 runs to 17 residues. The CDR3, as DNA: TGTGCCAGCAGCGCCCCGGGACTAGCAACAGGGGGAGATACGCAGCATTTT. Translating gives CASSAPGLATGGDTQHF.

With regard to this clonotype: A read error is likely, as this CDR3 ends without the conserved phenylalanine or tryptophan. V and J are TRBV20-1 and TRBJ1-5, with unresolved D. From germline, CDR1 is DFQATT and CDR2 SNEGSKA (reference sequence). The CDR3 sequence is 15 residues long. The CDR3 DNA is TGCAGTGCGGCCCGGAGGATTTATAGCACTCAGCCCCAGCATTCT. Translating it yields CSAARRIYSTQPQHS.

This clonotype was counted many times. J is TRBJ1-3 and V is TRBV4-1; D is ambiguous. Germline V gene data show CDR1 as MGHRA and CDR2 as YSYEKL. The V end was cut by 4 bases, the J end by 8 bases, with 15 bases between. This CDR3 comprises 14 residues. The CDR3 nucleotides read TGCGCCAGCAGCCGGCCGGGCTCCCGGGACACCATATATTTT. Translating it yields CASSRPGSRDTIYF.

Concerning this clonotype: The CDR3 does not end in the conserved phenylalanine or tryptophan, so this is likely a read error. CDR3: CASSLVVGPFSSYNEQFL. CDR3 in DNA: TGCGCCAGCAGCTTGGTGGTTGGGCCATTCAGCTCCTACAATGAGCAGTTCCTC. The chain links TRBV5-1 to TRBJ2-1; D remains unclear. Deletions cut 0 bases from V and 0 bases from J, with 16 bases between. Germline CDR1 SGHRS, CDR2 YFSETQ. CDR3 length: 18 residues.

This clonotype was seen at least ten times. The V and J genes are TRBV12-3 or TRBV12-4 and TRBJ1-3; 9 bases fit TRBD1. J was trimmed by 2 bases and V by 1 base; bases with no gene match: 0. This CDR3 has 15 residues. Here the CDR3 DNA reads TGTGCCAGCAGTTTAGGACAGGGGGCTGGAAACACCATATATTTT. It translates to CASSLGQGAGNTIYF.

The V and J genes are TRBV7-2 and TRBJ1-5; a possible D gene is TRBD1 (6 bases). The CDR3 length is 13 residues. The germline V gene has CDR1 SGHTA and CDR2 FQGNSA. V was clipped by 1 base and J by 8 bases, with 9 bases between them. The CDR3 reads CASSLVGGEPQHF. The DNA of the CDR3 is TGTGCCAGCAGCTTAGTAGGGGGGGAGCCCCAGCATTTT.

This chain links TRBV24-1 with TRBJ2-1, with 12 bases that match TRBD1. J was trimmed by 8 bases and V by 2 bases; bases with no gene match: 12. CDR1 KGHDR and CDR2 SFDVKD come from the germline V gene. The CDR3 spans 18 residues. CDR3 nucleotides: TGTGCCACCAGTGATTCTGGGACAGGGGGCCCAGGTGAAGATGAGCAGTTCTTC. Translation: CATSDSGTGGPGEDEQFF.

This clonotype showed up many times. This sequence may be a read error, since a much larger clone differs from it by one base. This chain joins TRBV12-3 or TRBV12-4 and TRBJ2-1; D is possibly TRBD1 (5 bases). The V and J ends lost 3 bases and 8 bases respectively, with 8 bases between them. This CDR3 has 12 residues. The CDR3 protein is CASSFQGDEQFF. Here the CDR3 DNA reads TGTGCCAGCAGTTTCCAGGGCGATGAGCAGTTCTTC.

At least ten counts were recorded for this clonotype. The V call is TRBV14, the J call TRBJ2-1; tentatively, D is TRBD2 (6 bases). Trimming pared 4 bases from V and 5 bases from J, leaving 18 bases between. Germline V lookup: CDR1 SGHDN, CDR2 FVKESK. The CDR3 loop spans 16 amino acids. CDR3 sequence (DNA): TGTGCCAGCAGCCCTAACCGGGACTCTTTCGACAATGAGCAGTTCTTC. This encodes CASSPNRDSFDNEQFF.

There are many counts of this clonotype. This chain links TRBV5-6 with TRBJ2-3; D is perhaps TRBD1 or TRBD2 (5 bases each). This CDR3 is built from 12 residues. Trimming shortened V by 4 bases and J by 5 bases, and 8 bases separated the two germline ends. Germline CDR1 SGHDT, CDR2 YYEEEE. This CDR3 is CASSGGEDTQYF. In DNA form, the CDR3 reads TGTGCCAGCAGCGGGGGAGAAGATACGCAGTATTTT. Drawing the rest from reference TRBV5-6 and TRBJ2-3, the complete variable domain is DAGVTQSPTHLIKTRGQQVTLRCSPKSGHDTVSWYQQALGQGPQFIFQYYEEEERQRGNFPDRFSGHQFPNYSSELNVNALLLGDSALYLCASSGGEDTQYFGPGTRLTVL.

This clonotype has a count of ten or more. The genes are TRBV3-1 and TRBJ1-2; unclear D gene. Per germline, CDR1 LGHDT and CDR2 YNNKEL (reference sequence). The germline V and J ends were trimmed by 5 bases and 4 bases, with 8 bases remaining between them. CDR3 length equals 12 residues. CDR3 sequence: CASSYTVYGYTF. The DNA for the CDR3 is TGTGCCAGCAGCTATACAGTCTATGGCTACACCTTC.

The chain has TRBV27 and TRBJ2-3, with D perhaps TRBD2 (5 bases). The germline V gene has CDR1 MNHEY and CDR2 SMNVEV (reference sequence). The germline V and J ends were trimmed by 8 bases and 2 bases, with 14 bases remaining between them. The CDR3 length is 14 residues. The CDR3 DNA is TGTGCCAGCTCGGAGGCGGTTGACACAGATACGCAGTATTTT. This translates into CASSEAVDTDTQYF.

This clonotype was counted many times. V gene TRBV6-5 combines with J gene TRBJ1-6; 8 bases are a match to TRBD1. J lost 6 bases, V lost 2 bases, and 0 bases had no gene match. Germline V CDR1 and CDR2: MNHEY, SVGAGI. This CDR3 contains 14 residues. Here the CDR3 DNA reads TGTGCCAGCAGTTACGGACAGGGTAATTCACCCCTCCACTTT. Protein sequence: CASSYGQGNSPLHF.

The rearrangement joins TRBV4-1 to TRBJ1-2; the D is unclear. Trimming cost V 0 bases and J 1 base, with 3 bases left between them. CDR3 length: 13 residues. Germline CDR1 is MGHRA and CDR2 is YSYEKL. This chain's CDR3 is CASSQEHNYGYTF. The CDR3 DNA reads TGCGCCAGCAGCCAAGAACATAACTATGGCTACACCTTC.